Following are 27 T cell receptor beta chains from one sample sequenced in a study of human T cells and chemical hapten exposure. Time point indicated: healthy volunteer bleed at 2 weeks. From whole blood left unfractionated, total RNA was extracted. Each CDR3 protein gets one entry after TCRdb re-called the RACE reads with MiXCR. The sample shows roughly 130,000 distinct CDR3 sequences, approximately 9.1% of them seen only once. The source material was whole blood. The receptor set was obtained from a male donor in good health. Some clones in this sample may be carry-over from other donors' samples.

This clonotype appeared many times. The chain uses TRBV4-3 and TRBJ1-3; D is unclear. The germline V gene encodes CDR1 LGHNA and CDR2 YSLEER. The V gene lost 0 bases and the J gene lost 6 bases, with 9 bases spanning the gap. This CDR3 contains 14 residues. The CDR3: CASSQETAPNTIYF. The CDR3 coding sequence is TGCGCCAGCAGCCAAGAGACGGCCCCAAACACCATATATTTT.

A few counts support this clonotype. The rearrangement links TRBV28 to TRBJ2-7, with D possibly matching TRBD1 (7 bases). The CDR3 spans 15 residues. CDR1 MDHEN and CDR2 SYDVKM come from the germline V gene. V lost 6 bases, J lost 5 bases, and 20 bases lay in between. The CDR3 spells CASSPAEGAKNEQYF. DNA for the CDR3: TGTGCCAGCAGCCCCGCGGAGGGGGCAAAGAACGAGCAGTACTTC.

This clonotype was picked up many times. A read error may produce the germline difference seen at one junction end. The genes are TRBV5-1 and TRBJ1-3; a weak D match, TRBD1 (6 bases). This CDR3 region has 15 residues. Germline V gene data show CDR1 as SGHRS and CDR2 as YFSETQ. The CDR3 reads CASRLDSLTGNTIYF. In nucleotides, the CDR3 is TGCGCCAGCAGGTTGGACAGTCTAACTGGAAACACCATATATTTT.

There are many counts of this clonotype. The V gene is TRBV6-2 or TRBV6-3, the J gene TRBJ2-1; D is possibly TRBD2 (5 bases). With 7 bases removed from V and 6 bases from J, the gap between germline ends came to 13 bases. Germline-derived CDR1 and CDR2 are MNHEY and SVGEGT. The CDR3 loop spans 13 amino acids. DNA of the CDR3: TGTGCCAGCATAGAGGGAGCCTCCAATGAGCAGTTCTTC. This sequence encodes CASIEGASNEQFF.

This clonotype was found a few times. The chain links TRBV29-1 to TRBJ2-3; 9 bases match TRBD2. The CDR3 is 16 amino acids. V lost 5 bases to trimming and J lost 2 bases; unmatched junction nucleotides: 11. Germline CDR1 reads SQVTM; CDR2 reads ANQGSEA. The CDR3 DNA follows: TGCAGCGTTTCTCGTCCAATAGCGGGGGACACAGATACGCAGTATTTT. This encodes CSVSRPIAGDTDTQYF.

The CDR3 region is CASSLGKRGYEQYF. In DNA form, the CDR3 reads TGTGCCAGCAGCTTAGGCAAACGAGGCTACGAGCAGTACTTC. The chain has TRBV13 and TRBJ2-7; D not resolved. CDR3 size: 14 residues. Germline loops: CDR1 PRHDT, CDR2 FYEKMQ (reference sequence). The germline V and J ends were trimmed by 0 bases and 3 bases, with 9 bases remaining between them.

This clonotype was seen a few times. The rearrangement links TRBV11-2 to TRBJ2-1; 8 nucleotides agree with TRBD2. Germline-derived CDR1 and CDR2 are SGHAT and FQNNGV. V lost 4 bases and J lost 3; bases outside the gene matches: 8. The CDR3 is made up of 16 amino acids. The CDR3 bases are TGTGCCAGCAGCTCTGAGCGGGAGAGGTTCTACAATGAGCAGTTCTTC. Translating gives CASSSERERFYNEQFF.

In its sample, this clonotype was seen a few times. The genes are TRBV7-6 and TRBJ1-2; 9 bases fit TRBD1. The CDR3 runs to 15 residues. Germline V lookup: CDR1 SGHVS, CDR2 FNYEAQ. V lost 4 bases to trimming and J lost 6 bases; unmatched junction nucleotides: 9. The CDR3 DNA follows: TGTGCCAGCAGCTCTAGAACGGACAGGGGAGATGGCTACACCTTC. It codes for CASSSRTDRGDGYTF.

This sequence joins TRBV19 and TRBJ2-1; tentatively, D is TRBD2 (6 bases). V was shortened by 5 bases and J by 8 bases, with 22 bases between the two germline ends. Germline V gives CDR1 LNHDA, CDR2 SQIVND (reference sequence). This CDR3 comprises 16 residues. CDR3 amino acids: CASSPNGRVATHEQFF. The CDR3 coding sequence is TGTGCCAGTAGTCCGAACGGGAGAGTGGCAACACATGAGCAGTTCTTC.

There are a few counts of this clonotype. The chain is built from TRBV2 and TRBJ1-2; no clear D gene. V was cut by 6 bases and J by 4 bases, with 12 bases left in between. This CDR3 is 13 amino acids long. Germline V gives CDR1 SNHLY, CDR2 FYNNEI. The CDR3 region has the DNA TGTGCCAGCAGCACACAGCTACCCTATGGCTACACCTTC. It yields the protein CASSTQLPYGYTF.

This chain uses TRBV20-1 with TRBJ2-1; TRBD2 matches at 15 bases. CDR3 length: 17 residues. CDR1 is DFQATT, CDR2 SNEGSKA, per germline (reference sequence). V trimming: 8 bases; J trimming: 7 bases; junction bases outside the gene matches: 15. This CDR3 reads CSSHGPGLAGGRNEQFF. CDR3 DNA sequence: TGCAGTTCCCACGGACCGGGACTAGCGGGAGGACGGAATGAGCAGTTCTTC.

This clonotype was observed a few times. V and J are TRBV2 and TRBJ2-7; 7 positions agree with TRBD1. Germline values: CDR1 SNHLY, CDR2 FYNNEI. The CDR3 covers 15 residues. With 8 bases clipped from V and 0 bases from J, the junction kept 10 bases outside the gene matches. CDR3 in DNA: TGTGCCAGCGACGGGGACAGTCACAGCTCCTACGAGCAGTACTTC. Translating it yields CASDGDSHSSYEQYF. Full variable domain (rest looked up from reference TRBV2 and TRBJ2-7): EPEVTQTPSHQVTQMGQEVILRCVPISNHLYFYWYRQILGQKVEFLVSFYNNEISEKSEIFDDQFSVERPDGSNFTLKIRSTKLEDSAMYFCASDGDSHSSYEQYFGPGTRLTVT.

This clonotype appeared a few times. The chain uses TRBV4-1 and TRBJ1-5; tentative D call: TRBD1 (5 bases). V lost 0 bases and J lost 4, with 10 bases in between. The germline V gene encodes CDR1 MGHRA and CDR2 YSYEKL. The CDR3 length is 15 residues. CDR3 in DNA: TGCGCCAGCAGCCAAGAGGGGGTCTGGAATCAGCCCCAGCATTTT. Its translation: CASSQEGVWNQPQHF.

The sample holds many counts of this clonotype. J is TRBJ1-6 and V is TRBV18, with a weak D call TRBD1 (6 bases). V lost 4 bases and J 6 bases, leaving 13 bases between the germline ends. Germline V gives CDR1 KGHSH, CDR2 LQKENI. The CDR3 has 15 residues. The CDR3 DNA follows: TGTGCCAGCTCACTACTACAGGGTAGTAATTCACCCCTCCACTTT. It specifies CASSLLQGSNSPLHF.

The chain recombines TRBV12-5 with TRBJ1-1; D is possibly TRBD1 (6 bases). The V end lost 9 bases, the J end lost 1 base, and 12 bases lay between the germline ends. Germline CDR1 and CDR2: LGHNT and FRNRAP. The CDR3 sequence is 13 residues long. CDR3: CASLEQGNTEAFF. Here the CDR3 DNA reads TGTGCTAGCCTAGAACAGGGGAACACTGAAGCTTTCTTT.

The rearrangement uses TRBV10-3 and TRBJ2-7; TRBD2 matches 12 bases. Per germline, CDR1 ENHRY and CDR2 SYGVKD. After removal of 6 bases from V and 2 bases from J, the junction contained 5 bases not matched to a gene. The CDR3 has 15 residues. CDR3 residues: CAISYLAGGPYEQYF. As DNA, the CDR3 is TGTGCCATCAGCTATCTAGCGGGAGGGCCCTACGAGCAGTACTTC.

The rearrangement uses TRBV27 and TRBJ1-1, with D possibly being TRBD1 (6 bases). The CDR3 loop spans 17 amino acids. Germline CDR1 and CDR2: MNHEY and SMNVEV (reference sequence). Trimming pared 3 bases from V and 1 base from J, leaving 18 bases between. CDR3 protein: CASSLGGPTYENTEAFF. The CDR3 DNA reads as TGTGCCAGCAGTTTGGGGGGGCCTACCTATGAGAACACTGAAGCTTTCTTT.

The table lists this clonotype with many counts. V gene TRBV10-3 combines with J gene TRBJ2-3; no clear D gene. Trimming removed 8 bases from V and 0 bases from J, with 15 bases in between. The CDR3 is 15 residues long. Per germline, CDR1 ENHRY and CDR2 SYGVKD. CDR3 sequence: CAIHEDGRSTDTQYF. CDR3 DNA sequence: TGTGCCATCCACGAGGACGGGCGAAGCACAGATACGCAGTATTTT.

The rearrangement uses TRBV28 and TRBJ1-1; D gene unclear. The V end was cut by 5 bases, the J end by 6 bases, with 19 bases between. The CDR3 covers 15 residues. CDR1 is MDHEN and CDR2 is SYDVKM in the germline V gene. The CDR3 nucleotides read TGTGCCAGCAGTCCTAGACCGGGGAGGTTCCCTGAAGCTTTCTTT. It is translated as CASSPRPGRFPEAFF.

The gene calls are TRBV6-1 and TRBJ1-2; D unclear. V lost 0 bases, J lost 4 bases, and 12 bases lay in between. The CDR3 loop spans 15 amino acids. The germline V gene has CDR1 MNHNS and CDR2 SASEGT. CDR3 sequence: CASSEAPVASYGYTF. The CDR3 DNA is TGTGCCAGCAGTGAAGCGCCCGTGGCGAGCTATGGCTACACCTTC.

As concerns this clonotype: The junction and the germline gene differ at one end; a read error may be behind it. V is TRBV12-3 or TRBV12-4 and J is TRBJ2-1, with D possibly matching TRBD1 (5 bases). CDR3 length equals 9 residues. CDR3 sequence: CASSPKGVF. The CDR3 DNA follows: TGTGCCAGCAGTCCAAAAGGGGTCTTC.

This chain joins TRBV27 and TRBJ2-7; D gene unclear. CDR1 is MNHEY and CDR2 is SMNVEV in the germline V gene (reference sequence). The CDR3 has 14 amino acids. V was clipped by 6 bases and J by 1 base, with 13 bases between them. The DNA for the CDR3 is TGTGCCAGCAGCCTAAACCTGTGGTCCTACGAGCAGTACTTC. The encoded protein is CASSLNLWSYEQYF.

This clonotype was seen more than once but under ten times. The CDR3 nucleotides read TGCAGTGCTAGCCACCGATCCTCCTACAATGAGCAGTTCTTC. Protein product: CSASHRSSYNEQFF. This chain connects TRBV20-1 to TRBJ2-1; D remains ambiguous. This CDR3 is built from 14 residues. Germline V gene sequence: CDR1 DFQATT, CDR2 SNEGSKA (reference sequence). V was cut by 3 bases and J by 0 bases, with 9 bases left in between.

The table lists this clonotype with many counts. The V and J genes are TRBV20-1 and TRBJ2-7; D is unresolved. CDR1 DFQATT and CDR2 SNEGSKA come from the germline V gene (reference sequence). V was shortened by 0 bases and J by 0 bases, with 6 bases between the two germline ends. The CDR3 consists of 13 residues. The CDR3 is CSARESDSYEQYF. CDR3 coding DNA: TGCAGTGCTAGAGAAAGCGACTCCTACGAGCAGTACTTC.

This clonotype was recorded many times. The chain recombines TRBV14 with TRBJ2-1; unclear D gene. The length of the CDR3 is 17 residues. Germline values: CDR1 SGHDN, CDR2 FVKESK. The germline V and J ends were trimmed by 1 base and 0 bases, with 13 bases remaining between them. CDR3 loop: CASSQVSAVASYNEQFF. DNA for the CDR3: TGTGCCAGCAGCCAAGTGTCGGCGGTGGCCTCCTACAATGAGCAGTTCTTC. The full variable domain, in which reference TRBV14 and TRBJ2-1 provide the parts outside the CDR3, is EAGVTQFPSHSVIEKGQTVTLRCDPISGHDNLYWYRRVMGKEIKFLLHFVKESKQDESGMPNNRFLAERTGGTYSTLKVQPAELEDSGVYFCASSQVSAVASYNEQFFGPGTRLTVL.

Only a few counts were recorded for this clonotype. This chain joins TRBV6-5 and TRBJ1-1; D gene unclear. This CDR3 is 15 amino acids long. Germline values: CDR1 MNHEY, CDR2 SVGAGI. Trimming removed 0 bases from V and 4 bases from J, with 12 bases in between. Written as DNA, the CDR3 is TGTGCCAGCAGTTACTCGATTAAGGAGGGCACTGAAGCTTTCTTT. Protein: CASSYSIKEGTEAFF.

A few counts support this clonotype. This chain connects TRBV20-1 to TRBJ2-7; D might be TRBD2 (5 bases). This CDR3 contains 15 residues. Trimming removed 3 bases at V and 3 bases at J, with 18 bases between. CDR1 DFQATT and CDR2 SNEGSKA come from the germline V gene (reference sequence). The CDR3 is CSASSSGGSGYEQYF. Written as DNA, the CDR3 is TGCAGTGCTAGTTCTAGTGGAGGTTCTGGCTACGAGCAGTACTTC.